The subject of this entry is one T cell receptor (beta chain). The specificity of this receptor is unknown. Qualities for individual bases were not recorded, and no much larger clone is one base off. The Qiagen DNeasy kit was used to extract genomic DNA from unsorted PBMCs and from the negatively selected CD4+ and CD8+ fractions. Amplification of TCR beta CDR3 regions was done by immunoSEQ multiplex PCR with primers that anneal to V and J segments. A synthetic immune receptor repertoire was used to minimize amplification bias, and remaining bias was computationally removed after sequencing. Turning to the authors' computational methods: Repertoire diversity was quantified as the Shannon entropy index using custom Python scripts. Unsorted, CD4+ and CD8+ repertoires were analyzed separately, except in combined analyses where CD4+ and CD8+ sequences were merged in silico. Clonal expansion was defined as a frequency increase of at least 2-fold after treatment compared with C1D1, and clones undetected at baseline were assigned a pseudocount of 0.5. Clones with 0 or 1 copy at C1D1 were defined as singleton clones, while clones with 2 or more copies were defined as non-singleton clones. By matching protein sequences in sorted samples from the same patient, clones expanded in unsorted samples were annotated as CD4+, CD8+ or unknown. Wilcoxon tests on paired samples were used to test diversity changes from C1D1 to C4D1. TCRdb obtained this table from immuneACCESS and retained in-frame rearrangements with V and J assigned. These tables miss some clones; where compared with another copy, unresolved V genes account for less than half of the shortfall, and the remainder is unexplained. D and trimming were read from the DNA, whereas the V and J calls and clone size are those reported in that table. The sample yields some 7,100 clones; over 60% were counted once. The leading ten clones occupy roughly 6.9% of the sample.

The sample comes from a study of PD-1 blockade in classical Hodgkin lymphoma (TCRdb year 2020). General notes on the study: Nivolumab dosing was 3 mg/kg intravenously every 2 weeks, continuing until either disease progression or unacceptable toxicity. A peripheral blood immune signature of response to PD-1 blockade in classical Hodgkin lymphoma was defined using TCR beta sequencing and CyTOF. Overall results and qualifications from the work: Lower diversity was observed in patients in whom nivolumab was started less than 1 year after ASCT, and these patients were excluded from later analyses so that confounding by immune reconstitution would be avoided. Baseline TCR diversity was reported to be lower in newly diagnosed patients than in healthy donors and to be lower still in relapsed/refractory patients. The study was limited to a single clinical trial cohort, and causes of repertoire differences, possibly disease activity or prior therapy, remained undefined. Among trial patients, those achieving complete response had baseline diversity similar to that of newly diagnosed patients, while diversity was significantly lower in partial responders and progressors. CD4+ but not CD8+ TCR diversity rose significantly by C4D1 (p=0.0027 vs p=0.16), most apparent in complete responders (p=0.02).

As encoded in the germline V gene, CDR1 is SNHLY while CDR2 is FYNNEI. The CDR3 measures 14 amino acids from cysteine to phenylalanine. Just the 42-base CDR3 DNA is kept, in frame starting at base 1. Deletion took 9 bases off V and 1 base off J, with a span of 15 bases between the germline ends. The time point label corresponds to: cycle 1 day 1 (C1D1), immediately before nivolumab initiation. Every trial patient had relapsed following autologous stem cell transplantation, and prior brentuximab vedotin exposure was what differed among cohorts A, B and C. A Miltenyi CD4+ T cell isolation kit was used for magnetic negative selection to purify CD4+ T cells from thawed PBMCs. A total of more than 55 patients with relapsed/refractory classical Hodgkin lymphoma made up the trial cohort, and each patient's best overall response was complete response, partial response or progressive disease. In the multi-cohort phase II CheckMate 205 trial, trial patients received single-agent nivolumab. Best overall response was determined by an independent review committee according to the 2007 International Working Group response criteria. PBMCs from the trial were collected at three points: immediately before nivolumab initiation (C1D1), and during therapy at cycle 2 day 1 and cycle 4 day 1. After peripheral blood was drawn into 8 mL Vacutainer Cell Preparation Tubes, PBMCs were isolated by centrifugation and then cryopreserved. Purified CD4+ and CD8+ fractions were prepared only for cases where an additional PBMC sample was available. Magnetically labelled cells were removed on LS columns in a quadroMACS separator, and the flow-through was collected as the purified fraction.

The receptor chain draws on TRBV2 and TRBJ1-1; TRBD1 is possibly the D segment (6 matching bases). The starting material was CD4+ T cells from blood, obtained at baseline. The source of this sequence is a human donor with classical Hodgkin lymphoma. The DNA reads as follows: TGTGCCAGTAGAGGACAGCTAACGAACACTGAAGCTTTCTTT. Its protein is CASRGQLTNTEAFF. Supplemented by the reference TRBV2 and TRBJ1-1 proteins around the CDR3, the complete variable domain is EPEVTQTPSHQVTQMGQEVILRCVPISNHLYFYWYRQILGQKVEFLVSFYNNEISEKSEIFDDQFSVERPDGSNFTLKIRSTKLEDSAMYFCASRGQLTNTEAFFGQGTRLTVV.